The 13 T cell receptor beta chains below all came from one sample that was sequenced in a study of blood T cells in healthy people across ages. With a J-beta primer mix and a sample-barcoded 5' primer, a second PCR ran about 7 to 12 cycles. TCRdb processed the 5' RACE reads anew with MiXCR; each CDR3 protein has one entry. In the table there are approximately 600,000 distinct CDR3 sequences, 58% of which are singletons. The sample taken for sequencing was blood. The source of these receptors is a man in his fifties or sixties in good health.

This sequence joins TRBV19 and TRBJ1-2; D is unresolved. The CDR3 runs to 15 residues. The V and J ends lost 6 bases and 8 bases respectively, with 22 bases between them. From germline, CDR1 is LNHDA and CDR2 SQIVND (reference sequence). DNA for the CDR3: TGTGCCAGTAGACCCTCCCGGAGTGTCCACTTCGGCTACACCTTC. It yields the protein CASRPSRSVHFGYTF.

The chain is built from TRBV3-1 and TRBJ2-1, with TRBD1 matching 7 bases. The CDR3 sequence is 18 residues long. Germline CDR1 and CDR2: LGHDT and YNNKEL (reference sequence). J gave up 7 bases and V 0 bases, and 15 bases lay outside the gene matches. The DNA for the CDR3 is TGTGCCAGCAGCCAAGAATACCCCGCTTTTCAGGGGGAAAATGAGCAGTTCTTC. As protein: CASSQEYPAFQGENEQFF.

The chain employs TRBV9 and TRBJ2-3; TRBD2 matches 9 bases. This CDR3 contains 13 residues. With V trimmed by 4 bases and J by 8 bases, 5 bases remained unmatched. The germline CDR1 and CDR2 sequences are SGDLS and YYNGEE. The CDR3 nucleotides read TGTGCCAGCAGCCCTAGCGGGGTGGGTACGCAGTATTTT. Encoded protein: CASSPSGVGTQYF.

The chain couples TRBV4-1 to TRBJ2-3; D not certain. V shed 0 bases and J shed 0 bases, with 7 bases lying between them. The CDR3 length is 15 residues. Germline CDR1 and CDR2: MGHRA and YSYEKL. CDR3 sequence: CASSQDSESTDTQYF. CDR3 coding DNA: TGCGCCAGCAGCCAAGATAGTGAGAGCACAGATACGCAGTATTTT.

This chain uses TRBV7-2 with TRBJ1-2, with 9 bases that match TRBD1. After removal of 1 base from V and 4 bases from J, the junction contained 1 base not matched to a gene. In germline, CDR1 is SGHTA, CDR2 FQGNSA. The CDR3 spans 14 residues. The chain's CDR3 is CASSLETGGYGYTF. CDR3 nucleotides: TGTGCCAGCAGCTTAGAGACAGGGGGCTATGGCTACACCTTC. Full variable domain (missing parts from reference TRBV7-2 and TRBJ1-2): GAGVSQSPSNKVTEKGKDVELRCDPISGHTALYWYRQSLGQGLEFLIYFQGNSAPDKSGLPSDRFSAERTGGSVSTLTIQRTQQEDSAVYLCASSLETGGYGYTFGSGTRLTVV.

This clonotype turned up a few times. The chain uses TRBV25-1 and TRBJ1-5; D is undetermined. V shed 9 bases and J shed 6 bases, with 15 bases lying between them. Germline V gene lookup returns CDR1 MGHDK and CDR2 SYGVNS. The CDR3 is 13 residues long. The CDR3 loop reads CARGWAYCQPQHF. The CDR3 DNA reads as TGTGCCAGGGGGTGGGCGTACTGTCAGCCCCAGCATTTT.

CDR3 nucleotides: TGTGCCAGCAGTTTATACGGGGGGGGGACTAGCGGAGCAGAGACCCAGTACTTC. It codes for CASSLYGGGTSGAETQYF. This chain uses TRBV27 with TRBJ2-5; 11 nucleotides match TRBD2. CDR3 length: 18 residues. V was clipped by 1 base and J by 4 bases; unmatched bases: 11. Germline V gene lookup returns CDR1 MNHEY and CDR2 SMNVEV (reference sequence).

This clonotype has a handful of counts. The rearrangement links TRBV9 to TRBJ2-1; TRBD2 might be the D (8 bases). CDR1 is SGDLS and CDR2 is YYNGEE in the germline V gene. The CDR3 is made up of 17 amino acids. V shed 4 bases and J shed 0 bases, with 17 bases lying between them. The CDR3 coding sequence is TGTGCCAGCAGCCCCCGTAGCGGGGACAGCTCCTACAATGAGCAGTTCTTC. It yields the protein CASSPRSGDSSYNEQFF. Full variable domain (outside the CDR3, taken from reference TRBV9 and TRBJ2-1): DSGVTQTPKHLITATGQRVTLRCSPRSGDLSVYWYQQSLDQGLQFLIQYYNGEERAKGNILERFSAQQFPDLHSELNLSSLELGDSALYFCASSPRSGDSSYNEQFFGPGTRLTVL.

This clonotype has at least ten counts. The chain couples TRBV20-1 to TRBJ2-5; D not certain. The germline gives CDR1 DFQATT, CDR2 SNEGSKA (reference sequence). The length of the CDR3 is 11 residues. Trimming removed 0 bases at V and 2 bases at J, with 1 base between. CDR3 sequence: CSARDQETQYF. Written as DNA, the CDR3 is TGCAGTGCTAGAGATCAAGAGACCCAGTACTTC.

V usage is TRBV5-1 and J usage is TRBJ1-2; D gene unclear. With 0 bases removed from V and 0 bases from J, the gap between germline ends came to 12 bases. Germline CDR1 SGHRS, CDR2 YFSETQ. The CDR3 contains 16 residues. The CDR3 DNA sequence: TGCGCCAGCAGCTTGGGCTGGTCCGGTGCTAACTATGGCTACACCTTC. Translation: CASSLGWSGANYGYTF.

This clonotype was observed a few times. This chain connects TRBV7-9 to TRBJ2-2; D is possibly TRBD1 (5 bases). V lost 11 bases and J lost 5, with 15 bases in between. Germline assignment: CDR1 SEHNR and CDR2 FQNEAQ (reference sequence). The CDR3 loop spans 13 amino acids. The CDR3 DNA sequence: TGTGCCGCGCGAGACAGTAGGACCGGGGAGCTGTTTTTT. Protein: CAARDSRTGELFF. The whole variable domain, filled in from reference TRBV7-9 and TRBJ2-2, reads DTGVSQNPRHKITKRGQNVTFRCDPISEHNRLYWYRQTLGQGPEFLTYFQNEAQLEKSRLLSDRFSAERPKGSFSTLEIQRTEQGDSAMYLCAARDSRTGELFFGEGSRLTVL.

The chain is built from TRBV7-2 and TRBJ1-4; D possibly corresponds to TRBD1 (5 bases). The germline CDR1 and CDR2 sequences are SGHTA and FQGNSA. The CDR3 has 15 amino acids. V gave up 3 bases and J gave up 4 bases, with 12 bases separating them. The CDR3 DNA reads as TGTGCCAGCAGCTTTCCGGCAAGGGGTAATGAAAAACTGTTTTTT. Translated, it gives CASSFPARGNEKLFF.

The chain carries TRBV6-1 and TRBJ2-7, with TRBD1 matching over 7 bases. J gave up 2 bases and V 1 base, and 5 bases lay outside the gene matches. The CDR3 has 15 amino acids. Germline values: CDR1 MNHNS, CDR2 SASEGT. This chain's CDR3 is CASSEEDRPTYEQYF. The CDR3, as DNA: TGTGCCAGCAGTGAAGAGGACAGGCCAACCTACGAGCAGTACTTC.